Sequencing of this T cell receptor (beta chain) was carried out in a study of PD-1 blockade in mismatch repair-deficient tumors. Here immunoSEQ multiplex PCR was the method, and the copy in TCRdb shows in-frame clones only, minus some. The repertoire holds tens of thousands of clones, with approximately 84% as singletons. The CDR3 is made up of 14 amino acids. Germline CDR1 is MNHEY and CDR2 is SVGAGI. The germline V and J ends were trimmed by 5 bases and 1 base, with 10 bases remaining between them. The sample was peripheral blood, taken 12 weeks after starting pembrolizumab. The chain uses TRBV6-5 and TRBJ2-3; no reliable D call. The TCR sequence derives from an adult with mismatch repair-deficient cancer. CDR3 nucleotides: TGTGCCAGCAGTGTACTCTCCGGCACAGATACGCAGTATTTT. Residues: CASSVLSGTDTQYF.